This T cell receptor beta chain was captured in a study of T cell changes during pregnancy in multiple sclerosis. J gave up 8 bases and V 5 bases, and 9 bases lay outside the gene matches. The CDR3 loop spans 14 amino acids. Germline loops: CDR1 LNHDA, CDR2 SQIVND (reference sequence). The data were produced by immunoSEQ multiplex PCR, yet TCRdb's version contains in-frame clones alone and is incomplete. The table has 45,000 to 70,000 clones, 80% to 95% seen once; the top ten hold about 2.5%. The chain recombines TRBV19 with TRBJ1-1, with 9 bases identical to TRBD1. The sequences come from peripheral blood, collected in the third trimester of pregnancy. This sequence originates from a female donor in good health, enrolled as a control in a pregnancy study. Written as DNA, the CDR3 is TGTGCCAGTAGTGAAAGGACAGGGGCTGTGGAAGCTTTCTTT. Translating it yields CASSERTGAVEAFF.